This T cell receptor beta chain was sequenced for a study of blood T cell repertoires in COVID-19. Individuals drawn from under 30 US areas were roughly 18 to 89 years old. Cohort placement rested on clinical history that participants reported themselves. A COVID-19 case had been met by exposed participants during the 2 weeks before study entry. Study processing details: Amplifying reference gene primers gave estimates of nucleated cell counts. Method: immunoSEQ multiplex PCR; TCRdb's copy keeps in-frame clones and lacks some. That table furnishes V, J and clone size, whereas the DNA furnished D and trimming. The sample carries roughly 280,000 clones, roughly 90% recorded once. V lost 4 bases and J 2 bases, leaving 10 bases between the germline ends. The germline V gene encodes CDR1 ENHRY and CDR2 SYGVKD. The CDR3 is 14 residues long.

The specimen sequenced was PBMCs or T cells enriched from blood (not recorded which). The V call is TRBV10-3, the J call TRBJ2-3; possibly TRBD2 for D (6 bases). This clonotype was obtained from a man aged 35 to 55 who had been exposed to COVID-19. The CDR3 protein is CAISVGGPTDTQYF. CDR3 coding DNA: TGTGCCATCAGTGTAGGAGGGCCCACAGATACGCAGTATTTT.